What follows is one T cell receptor beta chain and its context. The sample originates from a study of control samples from healthy donors and cancer patients. Profiling relied on immunoSEQ multiplex PCR, and the TCRdb table lists in-frame clones only, not all of them. The data contain about 150,000 clones, 91% of them seen just once; the ten biggest clones take up 2%. This CDR3 region has 16 residues. Trimming pared 0 bases from V and 0 bases from J, leaving 6 bases between. Germline V gene data show CDR1 as MNHNY and CDR2 as SVGAGI (reference sequence). The sequenced material came from blood. The chain employs TRBV6-6 and TRBJ2-6; D gene unclear. The sequence derives from a woman in her 40s in good health. This CDR3 reads CASSYSKRSGANVLTF. The CDR3 DNA follows: TGTGCCAGCAGTTACTCCAAACGCTCTGGGGCCAACGTCCTGACTTTC.